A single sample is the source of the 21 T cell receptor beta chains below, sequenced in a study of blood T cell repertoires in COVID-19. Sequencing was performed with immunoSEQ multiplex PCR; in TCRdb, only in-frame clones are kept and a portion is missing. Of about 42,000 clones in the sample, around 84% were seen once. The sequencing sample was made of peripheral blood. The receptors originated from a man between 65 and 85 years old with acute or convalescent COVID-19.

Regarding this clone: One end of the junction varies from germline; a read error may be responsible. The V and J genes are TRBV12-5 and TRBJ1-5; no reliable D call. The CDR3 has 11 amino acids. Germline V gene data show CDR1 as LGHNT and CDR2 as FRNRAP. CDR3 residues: CASGTRGPEHF. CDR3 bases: TGTGCTAGTGGTACCCGAGGGCCCGAGCATTTT.

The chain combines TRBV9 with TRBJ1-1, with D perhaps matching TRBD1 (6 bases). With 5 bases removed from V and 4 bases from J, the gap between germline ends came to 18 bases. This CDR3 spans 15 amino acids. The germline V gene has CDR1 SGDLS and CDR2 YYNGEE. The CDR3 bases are TGTGCCAGCAGTCCACCTAGGGGGGGGTCCACTGAAGCTTTCTTT. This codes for CASSPPRGGSTEAFF.

In DNA form, the CDR3 reads TGTGCCAGCAGATCCCAGGGTGGCAATTCACCCCTCCACTTT. Protein sequence: CASRSQGGNSPLHF. The rearrangement links TRBV27 to TRBJ1-6; tentatively, D is TRBD1 (5 bases). This CDR3 comprises 14 residues. V was cut by 6 bases and J by 7 bases, with 13 bases left in between. CDR1 MNHEY and CDR2 SMNVEV come from the germline V gene (reference sequence).

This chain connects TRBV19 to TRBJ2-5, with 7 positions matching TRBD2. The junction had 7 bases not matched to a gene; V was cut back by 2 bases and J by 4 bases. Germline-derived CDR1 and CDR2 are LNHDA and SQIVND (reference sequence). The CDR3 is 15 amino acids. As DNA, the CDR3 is TGTGCCAGTAGTATAAGCCCACTAGCGACAGAGACCCAGTACTTC. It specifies CASSISPLATETQYF.

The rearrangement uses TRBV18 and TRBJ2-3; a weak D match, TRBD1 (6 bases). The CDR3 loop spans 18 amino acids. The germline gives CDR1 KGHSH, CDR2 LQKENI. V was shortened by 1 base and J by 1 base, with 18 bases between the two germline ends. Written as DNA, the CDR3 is TGTGCCAGCTCACCACGTGGCAGGGGAAACCTCTGCACAGATACGCAGTATTTT. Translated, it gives CASSPRGRGNLCTDTQYF.

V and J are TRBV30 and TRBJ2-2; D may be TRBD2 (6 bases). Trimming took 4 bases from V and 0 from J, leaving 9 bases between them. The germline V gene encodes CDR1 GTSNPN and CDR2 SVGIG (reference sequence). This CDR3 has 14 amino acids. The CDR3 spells CAWKRLANTGELFF. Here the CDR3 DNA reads TGTGCCTGGAAACGACTAGCGAACACCGGGGAGCTGTTTTTT. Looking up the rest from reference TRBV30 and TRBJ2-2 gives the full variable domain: SQTIHQWPATLVQPVGSPLSLECTVEGTSNPNLYWYRQAAGRGLQLLFYSVGIGQISSEVPQNLSASRPQDRQFILSSKKLLLSDSGFYLCAWKRLANTGELFFGEGSRLTVL.

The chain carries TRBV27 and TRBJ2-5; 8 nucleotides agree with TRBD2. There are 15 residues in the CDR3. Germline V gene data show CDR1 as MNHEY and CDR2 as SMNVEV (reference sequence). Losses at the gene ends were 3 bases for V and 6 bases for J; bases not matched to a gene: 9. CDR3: CASSFWSGSRKTQYF. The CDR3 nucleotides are TGTGCCAGCAGTTTCTGGAGCGGGAGCAGGAAGACCCAGTACTTC.

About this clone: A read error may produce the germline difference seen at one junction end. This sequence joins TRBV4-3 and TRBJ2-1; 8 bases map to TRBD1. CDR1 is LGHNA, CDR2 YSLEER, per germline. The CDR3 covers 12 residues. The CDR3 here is CASSQDRGLLVF. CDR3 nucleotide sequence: TGCGCCAGCAGCCAAGACAGGGGGCTTTTGGTCTTC.

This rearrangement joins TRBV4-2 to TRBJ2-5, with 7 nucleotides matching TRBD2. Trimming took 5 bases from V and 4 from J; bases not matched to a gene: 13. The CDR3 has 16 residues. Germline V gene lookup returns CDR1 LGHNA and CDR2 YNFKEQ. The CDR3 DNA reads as TGTGCCAGCAGCTCTGACAGACCGGGGGGACCAGAGACCCAGTACTTC. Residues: CASSSDRPGGPETQYF.

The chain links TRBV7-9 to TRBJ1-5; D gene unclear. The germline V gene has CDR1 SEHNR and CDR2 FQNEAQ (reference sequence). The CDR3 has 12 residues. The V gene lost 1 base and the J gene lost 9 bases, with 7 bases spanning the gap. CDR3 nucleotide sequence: TGTGCCAGCAGCTTAGATCCGGGGCCCCAGCATTTT. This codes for CASSLDPGPQHF.

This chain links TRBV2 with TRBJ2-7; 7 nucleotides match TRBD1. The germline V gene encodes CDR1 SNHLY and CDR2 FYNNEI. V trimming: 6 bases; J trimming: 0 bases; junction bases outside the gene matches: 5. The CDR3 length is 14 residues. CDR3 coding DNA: TGTGCCAGCAGCGGTGACAGGGCCTCCTACGAGCAGTACTTC. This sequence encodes CASSGDRASYEQYF.

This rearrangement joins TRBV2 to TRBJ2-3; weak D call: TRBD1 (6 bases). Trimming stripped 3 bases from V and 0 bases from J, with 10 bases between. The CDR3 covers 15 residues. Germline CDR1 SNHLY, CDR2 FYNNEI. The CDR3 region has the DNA TGTGCCAGCAGTGAGGACAGAACTAGCACAGATACGCAGTATTTT. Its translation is CASSEDRTSTDTQYF.

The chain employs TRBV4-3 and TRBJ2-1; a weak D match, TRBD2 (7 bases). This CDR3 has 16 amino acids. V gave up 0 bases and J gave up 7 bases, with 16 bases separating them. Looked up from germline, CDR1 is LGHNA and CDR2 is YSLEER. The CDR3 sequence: CASSQEGLSGANEQFF. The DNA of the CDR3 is TGCGCCAGCAGCCAAGAGGGACTATCAGGGGCTAATGAGCAGTTCTTC.

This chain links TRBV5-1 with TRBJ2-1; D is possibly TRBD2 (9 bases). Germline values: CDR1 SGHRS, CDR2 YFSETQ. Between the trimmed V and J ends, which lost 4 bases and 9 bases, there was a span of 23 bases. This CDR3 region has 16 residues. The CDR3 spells CASSPRRASGTGEQFF. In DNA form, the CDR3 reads TGCGCCAGCAGCCCCCGAAGAGCTAGCGGGACAGGTGAGCAGTTCTTC.

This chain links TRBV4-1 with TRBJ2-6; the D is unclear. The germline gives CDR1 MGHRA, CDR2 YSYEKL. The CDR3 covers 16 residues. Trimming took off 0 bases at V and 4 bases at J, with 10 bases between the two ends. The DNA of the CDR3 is TGCGCCAGCAGCCAAGAGAAGCAGACAGGGGCCAACGTCCTGACTTTC. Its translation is CASSQEKQTGANVLTF.

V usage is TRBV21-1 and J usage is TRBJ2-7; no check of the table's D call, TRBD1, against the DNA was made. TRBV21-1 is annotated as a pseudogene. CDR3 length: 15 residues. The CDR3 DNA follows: TGTGCCAGCAGCAAAGCGGGGACAGTAGACTACGAGCAGTACTTC. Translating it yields CASSKAGTVDYEQYF.

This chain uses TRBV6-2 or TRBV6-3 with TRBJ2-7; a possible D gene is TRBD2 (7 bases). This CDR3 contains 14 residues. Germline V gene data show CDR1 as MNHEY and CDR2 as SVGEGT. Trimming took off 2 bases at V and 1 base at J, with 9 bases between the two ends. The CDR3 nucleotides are TGTGCCAGCAGTTACGAGGGGGGGTCCTACGAGCAGTACTTC. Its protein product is CASSYEGGSYEQYF.

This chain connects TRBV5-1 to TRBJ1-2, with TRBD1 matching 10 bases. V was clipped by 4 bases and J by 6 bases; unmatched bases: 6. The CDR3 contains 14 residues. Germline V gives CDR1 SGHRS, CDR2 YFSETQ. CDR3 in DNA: TGCGCCAGCAGCGCCGGGACAGGGGCAAATGGCTACACCTTC. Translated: CASSAGTGANGYTF.

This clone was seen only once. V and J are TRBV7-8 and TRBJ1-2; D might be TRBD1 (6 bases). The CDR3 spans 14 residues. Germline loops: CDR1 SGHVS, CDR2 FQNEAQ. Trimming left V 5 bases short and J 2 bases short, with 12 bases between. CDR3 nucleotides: TGTGCCAGCAGCCGGTCAACAGGGAACTATGGCTACACCTTC. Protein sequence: CASSRSTGNYGYTF.

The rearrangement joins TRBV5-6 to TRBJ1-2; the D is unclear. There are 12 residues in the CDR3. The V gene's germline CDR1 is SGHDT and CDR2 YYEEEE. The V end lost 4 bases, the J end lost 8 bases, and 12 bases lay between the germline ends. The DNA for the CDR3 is TGTGCCAGCAGCAACACAGATCGAGGCTACACCTTC. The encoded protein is CASSNTDRGYTF.

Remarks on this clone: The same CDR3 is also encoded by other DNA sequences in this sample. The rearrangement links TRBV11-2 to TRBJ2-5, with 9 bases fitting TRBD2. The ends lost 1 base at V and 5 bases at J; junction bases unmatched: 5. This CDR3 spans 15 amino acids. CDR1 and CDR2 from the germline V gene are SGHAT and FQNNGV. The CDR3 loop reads CASSLVAGGPETQYF. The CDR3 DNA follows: TGTGCCAGCAGCTTAGTCGCGGGAGGGCCCGAGACCCAGTACTTC.